Listed below are T cell receptor beta chains from one sample, sequenced in a study of T-cell memory formation after mild COVID-19. One entry per CDR3 protein, called by TCRdb with MiXCR from the 5' RACE reads. The repertoire holds around 300,000 distinct CDR3 sequences, with just under 20% as singletons. Sample: PBMCs or a T cell subset sorted from them (not recorded which). Every receptor here comes from a young man who had mild COVID-19 (a few samples of this study predate the infection). Cell type and time point are not known. Each CDR3 is given with its conserved first and last residue. The order of the fields is clone size, V gene, CDR3 protein. A row's size may be missing; if present it is once, few, many or a size class.

clone size: few
V gene: TRBV6-6
CDR3 protein: CATYGGRYEQYF

clone size: -
V gene: TRBV7-3
CDR3 protein: CASSLSSGYTGELFF

clone size: medium-sized
V gene: TRBV7-2
CDR3 protein: CASSLEHPWTSGGGFLDEQFF

clone size: -
V gene: TRBV2
CDR3 protein: CASHRGAAGANVLTF

clone size: many
V gene: TRBV5-4
CDR3 protein: CASSPGSRSYEQYF

clone size: -
V gene: TRBV5-1
CDR3 protein: CASSLMGPPGNEQFF

clone size: many
V gene: TRBV12-3/TRBV12-4
CDR3 protein: CASSLIQGTDTQYF

clone size: few
V gene: TRBV20-1
CDR3 protein: CSATGPRGQGNTGELFF

clone size: few
V gene: TRBV20-1
CDR3 protein: CSARDPASSYNEQFF

clone size: many
V gene: TRBV27
CDR3 protein: CATAGRNTDTQYF

clone size: -
V gene: TRBV9
CDR3 protein: CASSVTKAPKPGLSTDTQYF

clone size: -
V gene: TRBV30
CDR3 protein: CAWSTRRGPLTPDTKSNYGYTF

clone size: -
V gene: TRBV20-1
CDR3 protein: CSAWGAVNYGYTF

clone size: -
V gene: TRBV28
CDR3 protein: CASSFSGGTQYF

clone size: many
V gene: TRBV2
CDR3 protein: CASAAQAGGYNEQFF

clone size: many
V gene: TRBV12-5
CDR3 protein: CASGLTGTGEDEQFF

clone size: few
V gene: TRBV7-3
CDR3 protein: CASSPQGGVQETQYF

clone size: few
V gene: TRBV3-1
CDR3 protein: CASSLGTSPDTQYF

clone size: few
V gene: TRBV7-2
CDR3 protein: CASSLRGGRLGTQYF

clone size: few
V gene: TRBV10-3
CDR3 protein: CAISVSQGLSQPQHF

clone size: many
V gene: TRBV6-5
CDR3 protein: CASSRGQGGFFAFNEQFF

clone size: -
V gene: TRBV7-9
CDR3 protein: CASDRGQENTEAFF

clone size: -
V gene: TRBV3-1
CDR3 protein: CASSPLSSYTQYF

clone size: -
V gene: TRBV5-1
CDR3 protein: CASSSGGGSYNEQFF

clone size: -
V gene: TRBV11-2
CDR3 protein: CASSGDITYNEQFF

clone size: few
V gene: TRBV6-6
CDR3 protein: CASSYSLEGENTEAFF

clone size: many
V gene: TRBV19
CDR3 protein: CANWGKQGRKTQYF

clone size: -
V gene: TRBV4-1
CDR3 protein: CASSLLGLGTEAFF

clone size: -
V gene: TRBV6-5
CDR3 protein: CASSYWAGGAFEQFF

clone size: -
V gene: TRBV24-1
CDR3 protein: CATEAGESSDEQFF

clone size: -
V gene: TRBV4-1
CDR3 protein: CASSRAGTVNTEAFF

clone size: once
V gene: TRBV6-1
CDR3 protein: CALTGYAEAFF

clone size: few
V gene: TRBV6-6
CDR3 protein: CASSPGSSSFNSPLHF

clone size: -
V gene: TRBV9
CDR3 protein: CASSPIGGAGETQYF

clone size: -
V gene: TRBV5-6
CDR3 protein: CASSFARGMRGYTF

clone size: few
V gene: TRBV15
CDR3 protein: CATRVRWTLRSLYEQYF

clone size: -
V gene: TRBV6-5
CDR3 protein: CASSPWDRGTDTQYF

clone size: -
V gene: TRBV5-1
CDR3 protein: CASSLGDRTNEKLFF

clone size: many
V gene: TRBV5-1
CDR3 protein: CATRTSPDRAGEQFF

clone size: few
V gene: TRBV6-2/TRBV6-3
CDR3 protein: CASSSSQTGELGEQYF

clone size: few
V gene: TRBV10-1
CDR3 protein: CASSESLDSYEQYF

clone size: few
V gene: TRBV20-1
CDR3 protein: CSARGSGAATQYF

clone size: many
V gene: TRBV7-2
CDR3 protein: CASSLSSFGEGYTF

clone size: many
V gene: TRBV3-1
CDR3 protein: CASSQRTDTQYF

clone size: -
V gene: TRBV12-3/TRBV12-4
CDR3 protein: CASSIDRGNGYTF

clone size: few
V gene: TRBV7-2
CDR3 protein: CASSSSQTYTQYF

clone size: many
V gene: TRBV5-1
CDR3 protein: CASSAILAGSFFETQYF

clone size: few
V gene: TRBV9
CDR3 protein: CASSVGPGGGGETQYF

clone size: few
V gene: TRBV9
CDR3 protein: CASSGLGRDDIQYF

clone size: -
V gene: TRBV4-1
CDR3 protein: CASRPILPSSGNTIYF

clone size: many
V gene: TRBV6-2/TRBV6-3
CDR3 protein: CASSKRDFWGETQYF

clone size: -
V gene: TRBV4-1
CDR3 protein: CASSQDGQGLWGYTF

clone size: few
V gene: TRBV4-3
CDR3 protein: CASSQGPGQGGGQETQYF

clone size: -
V gene: TRBV9
CDR3 protein: CASSVGGALSEQYF

clone size: -
V gene: TRBV4-3
CDR3 protein: CASSQDPYRTTDTQYF

clone size: many
V gene: TRBV7-8
CDR3 protein: CASSLLSSGTGGETQYF

clone size: -
V gene: TRBV6-2/TRBV6-3
CDR3 protein: CASRDTPNQPQHF